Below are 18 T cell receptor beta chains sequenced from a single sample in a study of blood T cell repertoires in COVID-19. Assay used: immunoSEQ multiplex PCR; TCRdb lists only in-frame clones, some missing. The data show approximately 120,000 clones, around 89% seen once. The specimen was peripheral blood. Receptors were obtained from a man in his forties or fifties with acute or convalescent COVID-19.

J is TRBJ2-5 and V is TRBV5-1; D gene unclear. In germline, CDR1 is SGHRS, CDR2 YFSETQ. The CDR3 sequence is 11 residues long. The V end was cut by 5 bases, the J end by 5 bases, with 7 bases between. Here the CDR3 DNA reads TGCGCCAGCAGGTCTCGGGAGACCCAGTACTTC. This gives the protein CASRSRETQYF.

As DNA, the CDR3 is TGTGCCAGCAGTCAGACAGCCGAATACTCCTACGAGCAGTACTTC. Residues: CASSQTAEYSYEQYF. This rearrangement joins TRBV6-4 to TRBJ2-7; tentatively, D is TRBD1 (5 bases). V gave up 5 bases and J gave up 0 bases, with 14 bases separating them. The germline gives CDR1 MRHNA, CDR2 SNTAGT. CDR3 size: 15 residues.

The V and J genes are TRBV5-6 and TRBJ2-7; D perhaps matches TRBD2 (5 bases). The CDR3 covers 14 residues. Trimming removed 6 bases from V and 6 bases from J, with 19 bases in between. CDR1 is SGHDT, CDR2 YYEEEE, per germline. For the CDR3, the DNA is TGTGCCAGCACCCCACTAGGTTCCTCGACCGAGCAGTACTTC. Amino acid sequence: CASTPLGSSTEQYF.

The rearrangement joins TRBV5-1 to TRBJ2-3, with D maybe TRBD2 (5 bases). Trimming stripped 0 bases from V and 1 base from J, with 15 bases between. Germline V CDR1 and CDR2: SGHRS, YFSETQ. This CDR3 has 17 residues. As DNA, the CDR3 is TGCGCCAGCAGCTTGGGGGAGAACACCATACGCACAGATACGCAGTATTTT. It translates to CASSLGENTIRTDTQYF. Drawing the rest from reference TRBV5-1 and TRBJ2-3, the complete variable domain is KAGVTQTPRYLIKTRGQQVTLSCSPISGHRSVSWYQQTPGQGLQFLFEYFSETQRNKGNFPGRFSGRQFSNSRSEMNVSTLELGDSALYLCASSLGENTIRTDTQYFGPGTRLTVL.

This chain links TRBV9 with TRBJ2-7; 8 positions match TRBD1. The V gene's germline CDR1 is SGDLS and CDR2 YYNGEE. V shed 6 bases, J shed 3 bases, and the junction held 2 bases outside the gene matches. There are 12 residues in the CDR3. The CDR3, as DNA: TGTGCCAGCATCGGACAGGGCTACGAGCAGTACTTC. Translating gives CASIGQGYEQYF. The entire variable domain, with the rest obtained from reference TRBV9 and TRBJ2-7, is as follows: DSGVTQTPKHLITATGQRVTLRCSPRSGDLSVYWYQQSLDQGLQFLIQYYNGEERAKGNILERFSAQQFPDLHSELNLSSLELGDSALYFCASIGQGYEQYFGPGTRLTVT.

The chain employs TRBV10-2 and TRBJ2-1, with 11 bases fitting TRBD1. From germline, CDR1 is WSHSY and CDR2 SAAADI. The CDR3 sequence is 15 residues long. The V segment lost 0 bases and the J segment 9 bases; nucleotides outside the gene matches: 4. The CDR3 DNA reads TGCGCCAGCAGTGAGTCTAGGACAGGGGGCAGTGAGCAGTTCTTC. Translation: CASSESRTGGSEQFF.

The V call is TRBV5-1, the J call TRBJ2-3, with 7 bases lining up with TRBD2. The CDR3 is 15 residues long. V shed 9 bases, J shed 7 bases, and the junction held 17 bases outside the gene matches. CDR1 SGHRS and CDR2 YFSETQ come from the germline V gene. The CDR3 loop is CATKAGTTSSNTQYF. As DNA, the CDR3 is TGCGCCACCAAAGCCGGGACTACAAGCTCTAATACGCAGTATTTT.

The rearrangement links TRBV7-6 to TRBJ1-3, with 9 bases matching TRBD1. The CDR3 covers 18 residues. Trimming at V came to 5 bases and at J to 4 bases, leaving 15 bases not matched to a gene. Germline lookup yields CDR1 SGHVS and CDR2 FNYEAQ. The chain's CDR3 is CASSPRTGTGLFGNTIYF. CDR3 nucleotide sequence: TGTGCCAGCAGCCCACGAACCGGGACAGGGTTATTCGGAAACACCATATATTTT. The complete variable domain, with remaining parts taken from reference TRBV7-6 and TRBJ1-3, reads GAGVSQSPRYKVTKRGQDVALRCDPISGHVSLYWYRQALGQGPEFLTYFNYEAQQDKSGLPNDRFSAERPEGSISTLTIQRTEQRDSAMYRCASSPRTGTGLFGNTIYFGEGSWLTVV.

The CDR3 reads CASRAGGQLFF. DNA for the CDR3: TGTGCCAGCCGCGCAGGGGGGCAACTGTTTTTT. The chain has TRBV3-1 (or the pseudogene TRBV3-2) and TRBJ1-4; 7 nucleotides match TRBD1. After removal of 8 bases from V and 12 bases from J, the junction contained 6 bases not matched to a gene. CDR1 and CDR2 from the germline V gene are LGHDT and YNNKEL (reference sequence). The CDR3 contains 11 residues.

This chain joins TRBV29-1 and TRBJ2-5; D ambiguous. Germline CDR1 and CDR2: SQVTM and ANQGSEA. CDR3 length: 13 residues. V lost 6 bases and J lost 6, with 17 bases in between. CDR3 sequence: CSVPLRGLQTQYF. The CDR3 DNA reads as TGCAGCGTCCCCCTCCGAGGTTTACAGACCCAGTACTTC.

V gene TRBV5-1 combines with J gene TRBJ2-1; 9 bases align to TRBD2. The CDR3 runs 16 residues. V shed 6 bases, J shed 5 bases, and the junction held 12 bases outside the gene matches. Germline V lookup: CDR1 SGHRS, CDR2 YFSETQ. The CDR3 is CASNPPTSGPNNEQFF. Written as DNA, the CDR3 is TGCGCCAGCAACCCTCCGACTAGCGGCCCGAACAATGAGCAGTTCTTC.

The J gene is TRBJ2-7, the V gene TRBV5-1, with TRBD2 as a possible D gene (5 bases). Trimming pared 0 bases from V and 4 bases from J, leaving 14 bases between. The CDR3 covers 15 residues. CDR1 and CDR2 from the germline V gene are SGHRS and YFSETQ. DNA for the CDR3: TGCGCCAGCAGCTTGGACGAGGGTAAGCCATACGAGCAGTACTTC. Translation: CASSLDEGKPYEQYF.

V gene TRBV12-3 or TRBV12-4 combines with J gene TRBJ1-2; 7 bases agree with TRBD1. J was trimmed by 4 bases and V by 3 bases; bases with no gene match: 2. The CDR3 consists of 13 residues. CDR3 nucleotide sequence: TGTGCCAGCAGTTTGGGACAGCTCTATGGCTACACCTTC. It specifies CASSLGQLYGYTF.

CDR3 DNA: TGTGCCAGCAATTATCGCGGGAGCAGCTTCAATGAGCAGTTCTTC. Its protein is CASNYRGSSFNEQFF. The genes are TRBV6-5 and TRBJ2-1; 7 nucleotides agree with TRBD2. Germline V gene sequence: CDR1 MNHEY, CDR2 SVGAGI. V shed 7 bases, J shed 6 bases, and the junction held 12 bases outside the gene matches. CDR3 size: 15 residues.

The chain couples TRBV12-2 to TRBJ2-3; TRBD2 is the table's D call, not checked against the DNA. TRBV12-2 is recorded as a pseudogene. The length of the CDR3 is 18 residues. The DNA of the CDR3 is TGTGCAAGTCGCTTAGCGGGAGCAGATGAGCGGGGCACAGATACGCAGTATTTT. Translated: CASRLAGADERGTDTQYF.

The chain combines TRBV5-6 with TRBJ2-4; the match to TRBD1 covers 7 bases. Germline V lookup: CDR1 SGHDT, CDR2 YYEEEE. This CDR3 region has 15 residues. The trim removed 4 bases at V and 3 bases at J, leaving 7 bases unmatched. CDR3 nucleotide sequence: TGTGCCAGCAGCGAGATTACAGGGGACAAAAACATTCAGTACTTC. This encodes CASSEITGDKNIQYF.

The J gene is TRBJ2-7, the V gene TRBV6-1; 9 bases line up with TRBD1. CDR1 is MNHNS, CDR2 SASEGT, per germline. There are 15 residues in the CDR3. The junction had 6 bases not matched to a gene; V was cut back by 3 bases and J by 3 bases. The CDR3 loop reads CASSEEETGGYEQYF. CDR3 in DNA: TGTGCCAGCAGTGAGGAGGAGACAGGGGGCTACGAGCAGTACTTC.

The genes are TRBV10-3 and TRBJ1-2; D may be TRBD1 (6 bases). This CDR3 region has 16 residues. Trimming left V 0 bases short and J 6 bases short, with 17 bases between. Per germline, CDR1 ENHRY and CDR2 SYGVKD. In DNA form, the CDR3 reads TGTGCCATCAGTGAGTCACGAGGGGGGGCACTAGATGGCTACACCTTC. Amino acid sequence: CAISESRGGALDGYTF.